This T cell receptor (beta chain) was captured by sequencing in a study of blood T cell repertoires in COVID-19. Study-wide background: Nucleic acid was either cDNA or gDNA, and it came from T cells, B-cell-depleted T cells, or PBMCs.

Methods used by the authors: Amplification from reference gene primers served as the basis for estimated nucleated cell counts. Sequencing was performed with immunoSEQ multiplex PCR; in TCRdb, only in-frame clones are kept and a portion is missing. The D gene and trimming were derived from the DNA, and the V and J assignments and clone size from that table. The sample lists over 200,000 clones, less than 90% seen once, with roughly 2% in the top ten. In its sample, this clone was seen a few times. The TCR sequence derives from a middle-aged man with active or convalescent COVID-19. Sequencing input: peripheral blood.

The CDR3 here is CASSESNVSPQHF. DNA of the CDR3: TGCGCCAGCAGTGAGTCGAATGTCAGTCCCCAGCATTTT. This chain joins TRBV10-1 and TRBJ1-5; D uncertain. The V and J ends lost 0 bases and 10 bases respectively, with 10 bases between them. The CDR3 covers 13 residues. CDR1 is WNHNN, CDR2 SYGVQD, per germline (reference sequence).